This T cell receptor beta chain appears in the sequencing data of a study of cytomegalovirus exposure and HLA in healthy donors. Study-level points and caveats: Within the data, a cluster of highly shared sequence variants was likely a sequencing artifact.

The sample holds a few counts of this clone. Its antigen is not known. Germline V gene sequence: CDR1 MNHEY, CDR2 SVGAGI. The V and J ends lost 6 bases and 0 bases respectively, with 12 bases between them. This CDR3 contains 15 residues. PCR primers comprised 60 Vbeta and 13 Jbeta primers. The data were produced by immunoSEQ multiplex PCR, yet TCRdb's version contains in-frame clones alone and is incomplete. The table has 150,000 or so clones, 70% to 85% seen once. The specimen was PBMCs. The TCR sequence derives from a female donor in good health and CMV-seronegative. The chain combines TRBV6-5 with TRBJ1-3; D is possibly TRBD1 (6 bases). CDR3 amino acids: CASRGTRTSGNTIYF. The CDR3 nucleotides read TGTGCCAGCAGGGGGACAAGGACCTCTGGAAACACCATATATTTT.